The present T cell receptor beta chain was sequenced within a study of blood T cell repertoires in COVID-19. Study context: Sites across the United States, Italy and Spain contributed samples from acute and convalescent COVID-19. PBMCs, B-cell-depleted T cells, or T cells were the source of the cDNA or gDNA that made up the material.

Losses at the gene ends were 2 bases for V and 8 bases for J; bases not matched to a gene: 7. The CDR3 has 15 amino acids. From germline, CDR1 is MDHEN and CDR2 SYDVKM. Self-reported history from a screening survey and questionnaire set each donor's cohort. Cohort 3 donors counted as recovered after two negative PCRs, clearance, or resolved symptoms. Data came from immunoSEQ multiplex PCR; TCRdb stores just in-frame clones and leaves some out. The data show some 400,000 clones, 75% to 90% seen once. The sample was PBMCs or T cells enriched from blood (not recorded which). The sequence was obtained from a man aged 25 to 40 who had recovered from COVID-19. The rearrangement links TRBV28 to TRBJ2-1, with 9 bases matching TRBD1. The CDR3 nucleotides read TGTGCCAGCAGTTTAGGATTGACAGGGGGAGATGAGCAGTTCTTC. It yields the protein CASSLGLTGGDEQFF.